These 29 T cell receptor beta chains were sequenced from one sample in a study of blood T cell repertoires in COVID-19. TCRdb's table, derived via immunoSEQ multiplex PCR, lists solely in-frame clones and lacks some. The repertoire includes about 43,000 clones, around 90% of them detected once, and 4.8% sits in the top ten. Material: peripheral blood. The source is a human donor in a cohort sampled during active COVID-19.

J is TRBJ2-1 and V is TRBV3-1 (or the pseudogene TRBV3-2); D is perhaps TRBD2 (6 bases). CDR1 is LGHDT and CDR2 is YNNKEL in the germline V gene (reference sequence). CDR3 length: 17 residues. V lost 0 bases to trimming and J lost 3 bases, with 15 bases between them. CDR3 coding DNA: TGTGCCAGCAGCCAAGATCCCGCTATCGGGAGCTACAATGAGCAGTTCTTC. This translates into CASSQDPAIGSYNEQFF.

The chain couples TRBV30 to TRBJ1-1; D gene uncertain. Trimming took off 5 bases at V and 1 base at J, with 8 bases between the two ends. The CDR3 contains 12 residues. Looked up from germline, CDR1 is GTSNPN and CDR2 is SVGIG (reference sequence). CDR3 sequence reads: CAWDRGNTEAFF. In nucleotides, the CDR3 is TGTGCCTGGGACCGGGGGAACACTGAAGCTTTCTTT.

The chain joins TRBV4-1 to TRBJ1-2; 8 bases align to TRBD1. V lost 1 base to trimming and J lost 7 bases; unmatched junction nucleotides: 14. CDR1 MGHRA and CDR2 YSYEKL come from the germline V gene. This CDR3 is 17 amino acids long. The DNA of the CDR3 is TGCGCCAGCAGCCAAGCGCGAATAGGCAGGGGGCAGGGTGGCTACACCTTC. This sequence encodes CASSQARIGRGQGGYTF.

CDR3 in amino acids: CASSLKLGGRPNTEAFF. In nucleotides, the CDR3 is TGTGCCAGCAGCCTAAAATTGGGGGGGAGACCGAACACTGAAGCTTTCTTT. The chain employs TRBV7-6 and TRBJ1-1, with D possibly TRBD1 on 5 matching bases. This CDR3 is built from 17 residues. Trimming took 5 bases from V and 1 from J, leaving 20 bases between them. CDR1 is SGHVS, CDR2 FNYEAQ, per germline.

The gene calls are TRBV5-4 and TRBJ2-1, with D possibly being TRBD2 (5 bases). CDR3 length equals 13 residues. Germline V gene data show CDR1 as SGHNT and CDR2 as YYREEE (reference sequence). The V end was cut by 4 bases, the J end by 8 bases, with 13 bases between. CDR3 sequence reads: CASSPPVGDEQFF. The CDR3 region has the DNA TGTGCCAGCAGCCCACCCGTGGGAGATGAGCAGTTCTTC.

The chain employs TRBV5-4 and TRBJ2-7, with 8 bases identical to TRBD2. With 3 bases clipped from V and 6 bases from J, the junction kept 11 bases outside the gene matches. The germline gives CDR1 SGHNT, CDR2 YYREEE (reference sequence). The CDR3 is 15 residues long. As DNA, the CDR3 is TGTGCCAGCAGCTCCGGGGGGGGGAGGGCCCCCGAGCAGTACTTC. This translates into CASSSGGGRAPEQYF.

The J gene is TRBJ1-1, the V gene TRBV6-4, with TRBD1 matching over 7 bases. This CDR3 has 15 residues. V was clipped by 5 bases and J by 1 base; unmatched bases: 7. Germline V CDR1 and CDR2: MRHNA, SNTAGT. The CDR3 protein is CASSPIDRENTEAFF. The CDR3 DNA is TGTGCCAGCAGTCCTATCGACAGGGAGAACACTGAAGCTTTCTTT.

The chain joins TRBV6-1 to TRBJ2-7; 8 positions match TRBD1. CDR3 length: 14 residues. Germline CDR1 and CDR2: MNHNS and SASEGT. Trimming removed 0 bases from V and 5 bases from J; junction bases left unmatched: 3. DNA for the CDR3: TGTGCCAGCAGTGAAGCTTTACAGGGGGACGAGCAGTACTTC. Protein sequence: CASSEALQGDEQYF.

This chain joins TRBV12-3 or TRBV12-4 and TRBJ2-1; TRBD2 matches 7 bases. The V segment lost 5 bases and the J segment 10 bases; nucleotides outside the gene matches: 8. This CDR3 contains 13 residues. In nucleotides, the CDR3 is TGTGCCAGCAGTGACGGGGGGACCAGAGAGCAGTTCTTC. This sequence encodes CASSDGGTREQFF.

The chain joins TRBV5-5 to TRBJ2-3; TRBD2 matches at 9 bases. The CDR3 covers 16 residues. J lost 5 bases, V lost 3 bases, and 10 bases had no gene match. Germline V CDR1 and CDR2: SGHKS, YYEKEE (reference sequence). CDR3 nucleotides: TGTGCCAGCAGCTCACGGCGGGGGGGCGAAGGAGATACGCAGTATTTT. It yields the protein CASSSRRGGEGDTQYF.

In its sample, this clone was seen once. This chain uses TRBV28 with TRBJ2-1; 8 bases are a match to TRBD1. The germline V gene has CDR1 MDHEN and CDR2 SYDVKM. The CDR3 covers 15 residues. Germline trimming cut 7 bases from V and 6 bases from J; bases unmatched to any gene: 11. The CDR3 sequence is CASIAPGGRVNEQFF. The CDR3 DNA reads TGTGCCAGCATTGCGCCAGGGGGCAGGGTCAATGAGCAGTTCTTC.

By share, this clone ranks as medium-sized (0.01 to 0.1%). The chain employs TRBV9 and TRBJ2-7; D is possibly TRBD1 (6 bases). CDR1 SGDLS and CDR2 YYNGEE come from the germline V gene. The CDR3 totals 15 residues. V dropped 0 bases and J dropped 0 bases, with 10 bases sitting between them. The CDR3 spells CASSVGTVGSYEQYF. CDR3 nucleotide sequence: TGTGCCAGCAGCGTAGGGACAGTTGGCTCCTACGAGCAGTACTTC.

This clone was observed a single time. The chain employs TRBV6-5 and TRBJ1-5; weak D call: TRBD1 (5 bases). Germline loops: CDR1 MNHEY, CDR2 SVGAGI. V was trimmed by 6 bases and J by 2 bases, leaving 11 bases between them. This CDR3 has 14 residues. The DNA of the CDR3 is TGTGCCAGCAGGCAGGGTTCGGGCAATCAGCCCCAGCATTTT. It specifies CASRQGSGNQPQHF.

The rearrangement joins TRBV5-1 to TRBJ2-5, with 8 bases aligning to TRBD1. There are 15 residues in the CDR3. In germline, CDR1 is SGHRS, CDR2 YFSETQ. Unmatched junction bases numbered 5, after V lost 0 bases and J lost 4 bases. This CDR3 is CASSLANRGVETQYF. In DNA, the CDR3 is TGCGCCAGCAGCTTGGCCAACAGGGGGGTAGAGACCCAGTACTTC. The whole variable domain, filled in from reference TRBV5-1 and TRBJ2-5, reads KAGVTQTPRYLIKTRGQQVTLSCSPISGHRSVSWYQQTPGQGLQFLFEYFSETQRNKGNFPGRFSGRQFSNSRSEMNVSTLELGDSALYLCASSLANRGVETQYFGPGTRLLVL.

This chain connects TRBV5-1 to TRBJ1-2; D might be TRBD1 (5 bases). The germline V and J ends were trimmed by 4 bases and 2 bases, with 9 bases remaining between them. The CDR3 length is 13 residues. Germline-derived CDR1 and CDR2 are SGHRS and YFSETQ. The DNA of the CDR3 is TGCGCCAGCAGCCGGGGGGAAAACTATGGCTACACCTTC. It specifies CASSRGENYGYTF.

The CDR3 bases are TGTGCCAGCATAAGTGTCCCGCGGGGGCCCAATCAGCCCCAGCATTTT. Protein: CASISVPRGPNQPQHF. The rearrangement uses TRBV28 and TRBJ1-5; weak D call: TRBD1 (6 bases). This CDR3 contains 16 residues. Germline CDR1 is MDHEN and CDR2 is SYDVKM. Trimming removed 7 bases at V and 3 bases at J, with 19 bases between.

The J gene is TRBJ2-3, the V gene TRBV14, with D tentatively TRBD2 (5 bases). The CDR3 totals 16 residues. Germline loops: CDR1 SGHDN, CDR2 FVKESK. Trimming cost V 4 bases and J 1 base, with 15 bases left between them. CDR3 sequence: CASSPRASGRTDTQYF. CDR3 nucleotides: TGTGCCAGCAGCCCGCGAGCCAGCGGCCGCACAGATACGCAGTATTTT. Complete variable domain (other parts from reference TRBV14 and TRBJ2-3): EAGVTQFPSHSVIEKGQTVTLRCDPISGHDNLYWYRRVMGKEIKFLLHFVKESKQDESGMPNNRFLAERTGGTYSTLKVQPAELEDSGVYFCASSPRASGRTDTQYFGPGTRLTVL.

This chain joins TRBV10-3 and TRBJ2-1; D is unresolved. CDR1 and CDR2 from the germline V gene are ENHRY and SYGVKD. V was clipped by 6 bases and J by 3 bases, with 9 bases between them. This CDR3 has 13 residues. In DNA, the CDR3 is TGTGCCATCAGCGATGAACTCTACAATGAGCAGTTCTTC. This translates into CAISDELYNEQFF.

This sequence joins TRBV12-5 and TRBJ1-2; D uncertain. Trimming stripped 4 bases from V and 6 bases from J, with 15 bases between. The CDR3 is made up of 14 amino acids. Germline CDR1 and CDR2: LGHNT and FRNRAP. CDR3 nucleotides: TGTGCTAGTGGTTATGGGAGAGATATAGATGGCTACACCTTC. Protein product: CASGYGRDIDGYTF. Based on the CDR3 plus reference TRBV12-5 and TRBJ1-2, the full variable domain is DARVTQTPRHKVTEMGQEVTMRCQPILGHNTVFWYRQTMMQGLELLAYFRNRAPLDDSGMPKDRFSAEMPDATLATLKIQPSEPRDSAVYFCASGYGRDIDGYTFGSGTRLTVV.

This clone appeared once. V gene TRBV11-2 combines with J gene TRBJ2-3, with 7 nucleotides matching TRBD2. CDR3 length: 15 amino acids. Looked up from germline, CDR1 is SGHAT and CDR2 is FQNNGV. With V trimmed by 1 base and J by 4 bases, 5 bases remained unmatched. The CDR3 sequence is CASSLVGGSPDTQYF. The CDR3 nucleotides are TGTGCCAGCAGCTTAGTCGGGGGGAGCCCAGATACGCAGTATTTT.

This chain joins TRBV6-5 and TRBJ2-1; TRBD2 is a possible D gene (6 bases). The CDR3 is made up of 15 amino acids. CDR1 is MNHEY and CDR2 is SVGAGI in the germline V gene. The V gene lost 4 bases and the J gene lost 9 bases, with 19 bases spanning the gap. CDR3 loop: CASSLKSGRLAEQFF. Written as DNA, the CDR3 is TGTGCCAGCAGTTTAAAGTCAGGGAGGCTGGCTGAGCAGTTCTTC.

The chain joins TRBV19 to TRBJ2-1; TRBD1 agrees at 8 bases. This CDR3 has 14 amino acids. Trimming took 4 bases from V and 5 from J; bases not matched to a gene: 4. From germline, CDR1 is LNHDA and CDR2 SQIVND (reference sequence). In DNA form, the CDR3 reads TGTGCCAGTAGTACGACAGGGGTCCACAATGAGCAGTTCTTC. Translating gives CASSTTGVHNEQFF.

V gene TRBV7-8 combines with J gene TRBJ2-1; TRBD2 matches 7 bases. Germline lookup yields CDR1 SGHVS and CDR2 FQNEAQ. The CDR3 sequence is 16 residues long. V lost 5 bases and J lost 6; bases outside the gene matches: 13. The CDR3 spells CASSRYRVGGSNEQFF. For the CDR3, the DNA is TGTGCCAGCAGCCGATACCGGGTCGGGGGGAGCAATGAGCAGTTCTTC.

V is TRBV6-2 or TRBV6-3 and J is TRBJ1-5; possible D gene TRBD1, 6 bases. Looked up from germline, CDR1 is MNHEY and CDR2 is SVGEGT. Trimming removed 6 bases from V and 7 bases from J, with 16 bases in between. This CDR3 has 14 amino acids. For the CDR3, the DNA is TGTGCCAGCAGCCGGACAGACCGGCGGCAGCCCCAGCATTTT. This codes for CASSRTDRRQPQHF.

The chain recombines TRBV28 with TRBJ2-7, with 10 bases matching TRBD1. There are 14 residues in the CDR3. V shed 6 bases and J 4 bases; nucleotides not matched to a gene: 6. Germline loops: CDR1 MDHEN, CDR2 SYDVKM. CDR3 amino acids: CASRYADRGYEQYF. As DNA, the CDR3 is TGTGCCAGCAGGTATGCGGACAGGGGGTACGAGCAGTACTTC.

The gene calls are TRBV4-1 and TRBJ2-7, with 9 bases matching TRBD2. The germline CDR1 and CDR2 sequences are MGHRA and YSYEKL. V gave up 6 bases and J gave up 4 bases; unmatched junction bases: 16. There are 17 residues in the CDR3. DNA for the CDR3: TGCGCCAGCAGACAGAGAACGCTGCGGGAGGGCCAGTACGAGCAGTACTTC. It translates to CASRQRTLREGQYEQYF.

In its sample, this clone was seen a few times. The chain is built from TRBV2 and TRBJ1-2, with D unclear. The germline gives CDR1 SNHLY, CDR2 FYNNEI. The V end was cut by 7 bases, the J end by 3 bases, with 21 bases between. The CDR3 spans 16 residues. CDR3 residues: CASTLAILSGDYGYTF. CDR3 sequence (DNA): TGTGCCAGCACCCTAGCCATACTCAGTGGTGACTATGGCTACACCTTC.

The V call is TRBV5-6, the J call TRBJ2-1; TRBD2 aligns across 7 bases. Trimming cost V 5 bases and J 4 bases; bases outside gene matches: 9. CDR1 is SGHDT and CDR2 is YYEEEE in the germline V gene. The length of the CDR3 is 15 residues. CDR3 coding DNA: TGTGCCAGCAGTACTGACGGCGGGAGATACAATGAGCAGTTCTTC. This translates into CASSTDGGRYNEQFF.

The rearrangement uses TRBV10-3 and TRBJ1-1, with D tentatively TRBD1 (5 bases). V was shortened by 6 bases and J by 1 base, with 6 bases between the two germline ends. This CDR3 is built from 12 residues. Germline lookup yields CDR1 ENHRY and CDR2 SYGVKD. The CDR3 region has the DNA TGTGCCATCAGGGGGCCGAACACTGAAGCTTTCTTT. It encodes CAIRGPNTEAFF.